Listed here are 27 T cell receptor beta chains from one sample, sequenced in a study of CD8+ T cells in alopecia areata. Treatment given: oral pan-JAK inhibitor, 5-10 mg twice daily. RNA extraction was followed by reverse transcription into cDNA, which acted as the sequencing template. Profiled with immunoSEQ multiplex PCR; TCRdb holds only in-frame clones, not every one. The sample records some 200,000 clones, around 57% being singletons. Sample: CD4+ T cells sorted from blood, taken at week 4, from a patient treated with tofacitinib. These receptors were collected from a human donor with alopecia areata.

The chain is built from TRBV30 and TRBJ1-5, with a tentative D call TRBD1 (5 bases). Germline loops: CDR1 GTSNPN, CDR2 SVGIG (reference sequence). The CDR3 is made up of 13 amino acids. V was pared by 1 base and J by 4 bases, with 8 bases between. CDR3 amino acids: CAWSGQRNQPQHF. CDR3 in DNA: TGTGCCTGGAGTGGACAGCGGAATCAGCCCCAGCATTTT.

The chain joins TRBV5-1 to TRBJ2-7; possibly TRBD1 or TRBD2 for D (5 bases each). The germline gives CDR1 SGHRS, CDR2 YFSETQ. This CDR3 is built from 14 residues. V was clipped by 4 bases and J by 3 bases, with 14 bases between them. CDR3 DNA sequence: TGCGCCAGCAGCCTGGGACGGCTAAGCTACGAGCAGTACTTC. Its translation is CASSLGRLSYEQYF.

This rearrangement joins TRBV6-6 to TRBJ2-7, with TRBD1 matching 10 bases. Germline CDR1 reads MNHNY; CDR2 reads SVGAGI (reference sequence). The J segment lost 6 bases and the V segment lost 5 bases, leaving 7 bases of the junction unmatched. The CDR3 totals 14 residues. DNA of the CDR3: TGTGCCAGCAGTGGGGGGACAGGGGTGACCGAGCAGTACTTC. This translates into CASSGGTGVTEQYF.

The rearrangement joins TRBV4-1 to TRBJ1-6, with 10 nucleotides matching TRBD1. Trimming at V came to 3 bases and at J to 3 bases, leaving 2 bases not matched to a gene. The germline V gene has CDR1 MGHRA and CDR2 YSYEKL. The CDR3 sequence is 16 residues long. Here the CDR3 reads CASSQGTGDYNSPLHF. The CDR3 nucleotides are TGCGCCAGCAGCCAGGGGACAGGGGACTATAATTCACCCCTCCACTTT.

CDR3 sequence: CASGLGSGGLTDTQYF. CDR3 DNA: TGTGCTAGTGGTTTGGGTAGCGGGGGGCTCACAGATACGCAGTATTTT. The genes are TRBV12-5 and TRBJ2-3; 10 bases agree with TRBD2. Germline values: CDR1 LGHNT, CDR2 FRNRAP. The trim removed 1 base at V and 2 bases at J, leaving 3 bases unmatched. CDR3 size: 16 residues. Full variable domain (missing parts from reference TRBV12-5 and TRBJ2-3): DARVTQTPRHKVTEMGQEVTMRCQPILGHNTVFWYRQTMMQGLELLAYFRNRAPLDDSGMPKDRFSAEMPDATLATLKIQPSEPRDSAVYFCASGLGSGGLTDTQYFGPGTRLTVL.

CDR3 in DNA: TGTGCCAGCAGGAAACCGGGACAGGGAGTAGAGACCCAGTACTTC. Its protein is CASRKPGQGVETQYF. The chain uses TRBV28 and TRBJ2-5, with 9 positions matching TRBD1. This CDR3 is 15 amino acids long. Trimming removed 6 bases from V and 4 bases from J; junction bases left unmatched: 9. From germline, CDR1 is MDHEN and CDR2 SYDVKM.

J is TRBJ1-4 and V is TRBV28, with TRBD1 as a possible D gene (5 bases). V was clipped by 2 bases and J by 5 bases, with 9 bases between them. The CDR3 length is 14 residues. In germline, CDR1 is MDHEN, CDR2 SYDVKM. The CDR3: CASSLLAGNEKLFF. The CDR3 DNA sequence: TGTGCCAGCAGTTTACTGGCAGGGAATGAAAAACTGTTTTTT.

This sequence joins TRBV4-3 and TRBJ2-7, with D hard to call. The CDR3 runs 13 residues. V was cut by 0 bases and J by 2 bases, with 5 bases left in between. Germline CDR1 is LGHNA and CDR2 is YSLEER. The CDR3 loop reads CASSQDIAYEQYF. DNA for the CDR3: TGCGCCAGCAGCCAAGATATCGCCTACGAGCAGTACTTC.

V is TRBV5-6 and J is TRBJ2-7; no reliable D call. V lost 1 base, J lost 1 base, and 9 bases lay in between. The germline CDR1 and CDR2 sequences are SGHDT and YYEEEE. The CDR3 spans 14 residues. CDR3 bases: TGTGCCAGCAGCTTGTCTGGGAATTCCTACGAGCAGTACTTC. Its protein is CASSLSGNSYEQYF.

The rearrangement joins TRBV29-1 to TRBJ2-3, with TRBD1 matching 8 bases. The length of the CDR3 is 13 residues. Trimming cost V 6 bases and J 4 bases; bases outside gene matches: 6. Germline V gene sequence: CDR1 SQVTM, CDR2 ANQGSEA. The CDR3 protein is CSVERTGSDTQYF. The CDR3 nucleotides read TGCAGCGTGGAACGGACAGGGTCAGATACGCAGTATTTT.

The genes are TRBV4-3 and TRBJ2-6; 7 bases fit TRBD1. Germline values: CDR1 LGHNA, CDR2 YSLEER. This CDR3 is 18 amino acids long. Trimming cost V 1 base and J 0 bases; bases outside gene matches: 6. The CDR3 loop is CASSQVSGGVSGANVLTF. The CDR3 nucleotides are TGCGCCAGCAGCCAAGTTTCAGGGGGAGTCTCTGGGGCCAACGTCCTGACTTTC.

The CDR3 DNA sequence: TGTGCCAGCAGTGATGGACAGGGGCTGGGAGATACGCAGTATTTT. Translation: CASSDGQGLGDTQYF. The genes are TRBV2 and TRBJ2-3; 9 bases map to TRBD1. V was clipped by 3 bases and J by 5 bases; unmatched bases: 6. CDR1 SNHLY and CDR2 FYNNEI come from the germline V gene. The length of the CDR3 is 15 residues.

This clone was seen a handful of times. The junction departs from the called germline gene at one end, perhaps through a read error. This rearrangement joins TRBV30 to TRBJ1-1; D uncertain. The germline V gene has CDR1 GTSNPN and CDR2 SVGIG (reference sequence). The CDR3 totals 10 residues. CDR3 amino acids: CAWSVQRVCF. CDR3 nucleotide sequence: TGTGCCTGGAGTGTACAAAGGGTCTGCTTT.

The rearrangement uses TRBV5-1 and TRBJ2-7, with TRBD1 as a possible D gene (5 bases). This CDR3 region has 13 residues. Germline lookup yields CDR1 SGHRS and CDR2 YFSETQ. V shed 3 bases and J shed 2 bases, with 9 bases lying between them. The CDR3 region is CASSYGQAYEQYF. The CDR3 DNA reads TGCGCCAGCAGCTACGGACAAGCCTACGAGCAGTACTTC.

This chain uses TRBV27 with TRBJ2-7; TRBD1 might be the D (5 bases). The V end was cut by 3 bases, the J end by 6 bases, with 12 bases between. The CDR3 has 13 amino acids. Germline V CDR1 and CDR2: MNHEY, SMNVEV (reference sequence). This CDR3 reads CASSFRGSSEQYF. CDR3 bases: TGTGCCAGCAGTTTTAGGGGTTCCAGCGAGCAGTACTTC.

This chain uses TRBV30 with TRBJ2-3; TRBD2 matches at 7 bases. The CDR3 covers 13 residues. CDR1 and CDR2 from the germline V gene are GTSNPN and SVGIG (reference sequence). Trimming removed 0 bases from V and 3 bases from J; junction bases left unmatched: 0. CDR3 in amino acids: CAWSVAGTDTQYF. The CDR3 nucleotides are TGTGCCTGGAGTGTAGCGGGGACAGATACGCAGTATTTT.

The chain links TRBV5-6 to TRBJ1-5; no firm D call. CDR3 length: 13 residues. Germline CDR1 and CDR2: SGHDT and YYEEEE. The ends were cut back, 2 bases at V and 6 bases at J, with 9 bases in the middle. As DNA, the CDR3 is TGTGCCAGCAGCTTATCCTGGGGTCAGCCCCAGCATTTT. Amino acids: CASSLSWGQPQHF.

V and J are TRBV29-1 and TRBJ1-1; TRBD1 might be the D (6 bases). CDR3 length equals 13 residues. V was pared by 4 bases and J by 5 bases, with 14 bases between. Germline CDR1 SQVTM, CDR2 ANQGSEA. Here the CDR3 reads CSVVSRGGTEAFF. CDR3 nucleotide sequence: TGCAGCGTTGTTTCCAGGGGTGGGACTGAAGCTTTCTTT.

The rearrangement joins TRBV9 to TRBJ1-2; D is ambiguous. The CDR3 has 12 residues. CDR1 is SGDLS, CDR2 YYNGEE, per germline. The ends were cut back, 2 bases at V and 8 bases at J, with 10 bases in the middle. DNA for the CDR3: TGTGCCAGCAGCGTCGGGGAAAAGGGCTACACCTTC. It specifies CASSVGEKGYTF.

V gene TRBV2 combines with J gene TRBJ2-2; no definite D call. The germline V gene has CDR1 SNHLY and CDR2 FYNNEI. Trimming shortened V by 3 bases and J by 7 bases, and 18 bases separated the two germline ends. There are 16 residues in the CDR3. CDR3 protein: CASSDIDVPLVGELFF. CDR3 in DNA: TGTGCCAGCAGTGATATTGACGTTCCCTTGGTCGGGGAGCTGTTTTTT.

This clone was seen a handful of times. The gene calls are TRBV29-1 and TRBJ2-5, with 11 bases aligning to TRBD2. The trim removed 4 bases at V and 4 bases at J, leaving 2 bases unmatched. CDR3 size: 13 residues. Germline V gene data show CDR1 as SQVTM and CDR2 as ANQGSEA. The CDR3 DNA is TGCAGCGTTGCTAGCGGGGGGCCAGAGACCCAGTACTTC. Encoded protein: CSVASGGPETQYF.

This clone turned up a few times. This chain joins TRBV29-1 and TRBJ1-1, with D perhaps TRBD1 (5 bases). Germline assignment: CDR1 SQVTM and CDR2 ANQGSEA. V was clipped by 5 bases and J by 4 bases, with 11 bases between them. The CDR3 consists of 12 residues. The CDR3 protein is CSVRTTSTEAFF. DNA for the CDR3: TGCAGCGTTAGGACAACTTCCACTGAAGCTTTCTTT.

V and J are TRBV4-3 and TRBJ2-3, with D perhaps TRBD1 or TRBD2 (6 bases each). V was shortened by 0 bases and J by 6 bases, with 13 bases between the two germline ends. Germline assignment: CDR1 LGHNA and CDR2 YSLEER. There are 15 residues in the CDR3. DNA of the CDR3: TGCGCCAGCAGCCAAGAGGGGGGCCCAAGTGATACGCAGTATTTT. Protein sequence: CASSQEGGPSDTQYF.

The J gene is TRBJ1-6, the V gene TRBV6-5, with D tentatively TRBD1 (5 bases). The CDR3 runs to 15 residues. V lost 1 base and J lost 9, with 13 bases in between. CDR1 and CDR2 (germline): MNHEY, SVGAGI. CDR3 in amino acids: CASSYLAGSFSPLHF. Here the CDR3 DNA reads TGTGCCAGCAGTTACTTGGCAGGGTCTTTTTCACCCCTCCACTTT.

V gene TRBV10-3 combines with J gene TRBJ2-3; D gene uncertain. Germline V gives CDR1 ENHRY, CDR2 SYGVKD. The CDR3 consists of 14 residues. V was shortened by 6 bases and J by 0 bases, with 10 bases between the two germline ends. CDR3: CAIRSKASTDTQYF. CDR3 in DNA: TGTGCCATCAGAAGTAAAGCTAGCACAGATACGCAGTATTTT.

The V gene is TRBV7-3, the J gene TRBJ2-1, with D possibly being TRBD1 (7 bases). CDR1 and CDR2 (germline): SGHTA, FQGTGA. The CDR3 runs to 16 residues. Trimming took off 5 bases at V and 3 bases at J, with 17 bases between the two ends. CDR3 in DNA: TGTGCCAGCAGCACAGGGGCGGGAATCGGCTACAATGAGCAGTTCTTC. It yields the protein CASSTGAGIGYNEQFF.

The V and J genes are TRBV6-5 and TRBJ1-1, with D tentatively TRBD1 (5 bases). Germline V CDR1 and CDR2: MNHEY, SVGAGI. This CDR3 contains 14 residues. The V end was cut by 6 bases, the J end by 1 base, with 12 bases between. The CDR3 DNA is TGTGCCAGCAGACTCCTACAGGAGAACACTGAAGCTTTCTTT. Encoded protein: CASRLLQENTEAFF.